Shown below are 10 T cell receptor beta chains from a single sample sequenced in a study of CXCR3-negative and CXCR3-positive naive CD8 T cells. Libraries were UMI-labeled 5' RACE TRB cDNA. TCRdb re-called the 5' RACE reads; every CDR3 protein appears as one record, without DNA. The sample totals around 24,000 distinct CDR3 sequences; its top ten clones hold about 4%. Input material: naive CXCR3- CD8+ T cells from blood. The subset denotes: CD45RO-CCR7+CD27+CD95- naive CD8+ T cells lacking CXCR3 (TNR3-). The receptor source for this set is a human donor in good health. Some clones in this sample may be carry-over from other donors' samples.

The J gene is TRBJ2-7, the V gene TRBV3-1; TCRdb proposes TRBD2, but this gene call is untestable without DNA. The CDR3 contains 17 residues. Germline CDR1 reads LGHDT; CDR2 reads YNNKEL (reference sequence). The CDR3 reads CASSQDLRRAPIYEQYF.

The rearrangement links TRBV5-4 to TRBJ2-3; checking the TCRdb D call of TRBD1 is not possible without DNA. CDR1 is SGHNT, CDR2 YYREEE, per germline (reference sequence). The CDR3 sequence is 17 residues long. The CDR3 loop reads CASSLAGHLPSTDTQYF.

The CDR3 is CSASSLAGASYNEQFF. The chain employs TRBV20-1 and TRBJ2-1. Germline-derived CDR1 and CDR2 are DFQATT and SNEGSKA (reference sequence). This CDR3 has 16 amino acids.

The CDR3 reads CASSQGTYGSYNEQFF. V gene TRBV12-3 or TRBV12-4 combines with J gene TRBJ2-1; TCRdb returns TRBD1, unconfirmable since there is no DNA. The CDR3 covers 16 residues.

The chain joins TRBV7-2 to TRBJ2-7. The CDR3 is 15 amino acids. Germline-derived CDR1 and CDR2 are SGHTA and FQGNSA. CDR3 region: CASSLGLGSSYEQYF.

J is TRBJ1-2 and V is TRBV27; the TCRdb call, TRBD1, lacks DNA for checking. Germline values: CDR1 MNHEY, CDR2 SMNVEV (reference sequence). The CDR3 is 14 residues long. The CDR3 here is CVVGAGTGVYGYTF.

The rearrangement uses TRBV28 and TRBJ2-7; TCRdb names TRBD1, which stays unverified in the absence of DNA. Germline assignment: CDR1 MDHEN and CDR2 SYDVKM. The CDR3 loop spans 15 amino acids. The CDR3 is CASSLRTGVPYEQYF.

The chain employs TRBV3-1 and TRBJ1-3; TCRdb returns TRBD1, unconfirmable since there is no DNA. This CDR3 contains 21 residues. Germline V CDR1 and CDR2: LGHDT, YNNKEL (reference sequence). CDR3 protein: CASSQVRIISVGTLSGNTIYF. The full variable domain, rest sourced from reference TRBV3-1 and TRBJ1-3, is DTAVSQTPKYLVTQMGNDKSIKCEQNLGHDTMYWYKQDSKKFLKIMFSYNNKELIINETVPNRFSPKSPDKAHLNLHINSLELGDSAVYFCASSQVRIISVGTLSGNTIYFGEGSWLTVV.

This clonotype is medium-sized by frequency. The chain employs TRBV5-1 and TRBJ2-7; TCRdb's D call of TRBD1 is untestable without DNA. The V gene's germline CDR1 is SGHRS and CDR2 YFSETQ. The CDR3 loop spans 14 amino acids. The CDR3 region is CASSPGTGAYEQYF.

This chain's CDR3 is CSVQGSLSSNEQFF. V gene TRBV29-1 combines with J gene TRBJ2-1; TCRdb reports TRBD1, a call that lacks DNA to check it against. Germline V lookup: CDR1 SQVTM, CDR2 ANQGSEA. The CDR3 is made up of 14 amino acids.